Below, one T cell receptor beta chain is given with its context. What it binds is not known. This specimen belongs to a study of CXCR3-negative and CXCR3-positive naive CD8 T cells. Across the study: Overall TRB read output was 120 million to 150 million, and each library contained about 1.5 +/- 0.3 million reads.

Triplicates of about 300,000 cells were sorted from each CD8+ T cell subset. Study-wide results and limits: CXCR3-positive naive cells had more hydrophobic TRB CDR3s than CXCR3-negative naive cells. Within a donor, both naive subsets shared TRBV-TRBJ usage, unlike memory cells. Naive subsets were similarly diverse, while memory CD8+ repertoires were much less diverse.

The libraries of TRB cDNA were prepared using 5' RACE with UMI labels. TCRdb reprocessed the 5' RACE reads, with one entry per CDR3 protein and no DNA. The sample shows roughly 100,000 distinct CDR3 sequences, and more than 0.35% sits with its ten largest clones. The CDR3 runs to 16 residues. The germline V gene encodes CDR1 SGHRS and CDR2 YFSETQ. Sequenced sample: naive CXCR3+ CD8+ T cells from blood. Sample subset: CD45RO-CCR7+CD27+CD95- naive CD8+ T cells expressing CXCR3 (TNR3+). The J gene is TRBJ2-7, the V gene TRBV5-1; TCRdb proposes TRBD1, but this gene call is untestable without DNA. This sequence originates from a human donor in good health. Some clones in this sample may be carry-over from other donors' samples. This CDR3 is CASSPPPGQGSYEQYF. The full variable domain, completed using reference TRBV5-1 and TRBJ2-7, is KAGVTQTPRYLIKTRGQQVTLSCSPISGHRSVSWYQQTPGQGLQFLFEYFSETQRNKGNFPGRFSGRQFSNSRSEMNVSTLELGDSALYLCASSPPPGQGSYEQYFGPGTRLTVT.